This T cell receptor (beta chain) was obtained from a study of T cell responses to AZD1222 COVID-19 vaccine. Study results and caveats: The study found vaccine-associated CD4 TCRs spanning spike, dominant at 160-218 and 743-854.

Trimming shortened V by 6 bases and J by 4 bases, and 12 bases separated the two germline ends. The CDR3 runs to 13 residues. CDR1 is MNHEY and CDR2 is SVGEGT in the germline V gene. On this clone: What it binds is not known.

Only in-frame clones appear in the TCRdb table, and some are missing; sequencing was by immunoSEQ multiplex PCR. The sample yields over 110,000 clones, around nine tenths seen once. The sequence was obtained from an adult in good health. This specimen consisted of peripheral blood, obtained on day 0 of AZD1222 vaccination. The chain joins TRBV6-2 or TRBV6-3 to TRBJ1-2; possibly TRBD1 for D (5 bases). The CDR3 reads CASSPGGTYGYTF. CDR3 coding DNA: TGTGCCAGCAGCCCTGGGGGGACCTATGGCTACACCTTC.